The 27 T cell receptor beta chains below all came from one sample that was sequenced in a study of CD8+CD57+ T cells in acquired aplastic anemia. According to the study, genomic DNA was the template for TCR beta VDJ and CDR3 profiling. TCRdb processed the reads anew with MiXCR; each CDR3 protein has one entry. In the table there are about 150,000 distinct CDR3 sequences, 40% to 65% of which are singletons. Only patients with CD8+CD57+ cell expansion on flow cytometry were chosen for sequencing. The sequenced material came from sorted CD4+, CD8+, or CD8+CD57+ T cells (not recorded which) from PBMCs. The receptors were sampled from a human donor with aplastic anemia.

The CDR3 DNA is TGTGCCAGCAGTTACCTGACCATCGGACAGGGGAAAGGCTACACCTTC. Amino acids: CASSYLTIGQGKGYTF. The rearrangement joins TRBV6-5 to TRBJ1-2; TRBD1 agrees at 9 bases. Germline trimming cut 2 bases from V and 8 bases from J; bases unmatched to any gene: 12. This CDR3 region has 16 residues. Germline V gives CDR1 MNHEY, CDR2 SVGAGI.

The V call is TRBV20-1, the J call TRBJ2-7, with TRBD2 matching over 8 bases. CDR1 and CDR2 from the germline V gene are DFQATT and SNEGSKA (reference sequence). With 5 bases clipped from V and 7 bases from J, the junction kept 10 bases outside the gene matches. The CDR3 loop spans 13 amino acids. CDR3 sequence (DNA): TGCAGTGCTCCTATAGCGGGAAGGGGGGAGCAGTACTTC. This sequence encodes CSAPIAGRGEQYF.

The rearrangement links TRBV29-1 to TRBJ1-2; D is unclear. In germline, CDR1 is SQVTM, CDR2 ANQGSEA. The CDR3 is 12 residues long. V was pared by 4 bases and J by 5 bases, with 11 bases between. In DNA, the CDR3 is TGCAGCGTTGTTAGGGTGTTATATGGCTACACCTTC. Its translation: CSVVRVLYGYTF.

The chain carries TRBV20-1 and TRBJ1-2; D unresolved. This CDR3 spans 12 amino acids. V gave up 3 bases and J gave up 2 bases, with 7 bases separating them. CDR1 is DFQATT, CDR2 SNEGSKA, per germline (reference sequence). This CDR3 is CSASLGNYGYTF. The CDR3 coding sequence is TGCAGTGCTAGTTTAGGCAACTATGGCTACACCTTC.

The count of this clonotype is one. Written as DNA, the CDR3 is TGTGCCGCCTCGACTAGCGGGGGGGCTGAGACCGGGGAGCTGTTTTTT. Residues: CAASTSGGAETGELFF. This chain connects TRBV24-1 to TRBJ2-2, with TRBD2 identical over 14 bases. CDR3 length: 16 amino acids. Germline V gene data show CDR1 as KGHDR and CDR2 as SFDVKD. V dropped 12 bases and J dropped 5; count of bases not matched to a gene: 10.

In DNA form, the CDR3 reads TGTGCCAGCATTTCGGAGAATGAGCAGTTCTTC. Protein product: CASISENEQFF. V is TRBV7-9 and J is TRBJ2-1, with D hard to call. The ends were cut back, 7 bases at V and 7 bases at J, with 8 bases in the middle. This CDR3 has 11 residues. Germline V CDR1 and CDR2: SEHNR, FQNEAQ (reference sequence).

The chain carries TRBV2 and TRBJ1-1; D may be TRBD1 (5 bases). The germline gives CDR1 SNHLY, CDR2 FYNNEI. There are 17 residues in the CDR3. Trimming removed 5 bases from V and 1 base from J, with 20 bases in between. CDR3 DNA: TGTGCCAGCAGTCGAAGGAGGGGCCCTGGGCGGAACACTGAAGCTTTCTTT. Residues: CASSRRRGPGRNTEAFF. Using reference TRBV2 and TRBJ1-1 for the parts outside the CDR3, the full variable domain is EPEVTQTPSHQVTQMGQEVILRCVPISNHLYFYWYRQILGQKVEFLVSFYNNEISEKSEIFDDQFSVERPDGSNFTLKIRSTKLEDSAMYFCASSRRRGPGRNTEAFFGQGTRLTVV.

The V and J genes are TRBV7-8 and TRBJ2-3; D is unclear. Trimming took 5 bases from V and 1 from J, leaving 19 bases between them. This CDR3 has 17 residues. Per germline, CDR1 SGHVS and CDR2 FQNEAQ. DNA of the CDR3: TGTGCCAGCAGCCCTCGACCAGTACGATTAGGCACAGATACGCAGTATTTT. It specifies CASSPRPVRLGTDTQYF.

This clonotype was counted ten times or more. The rearrangement joins TRBV20-1 to TRBJ2-7; D is unclear. The ends were cut back, 6 bases at V and 1 base at J, with 13 bases in the middle. The CDR3 is 13 residues long. From germline, CDR1 is DFQATT and CDR2 SNEGSKA (reference sequence). The CDR3 is CSARRRISYEQYF. In DNA, the CDR3 is TGCAGTGCCAGACGACGGATTTCCTACGAGCAGTACTTC.

This clonotype was counted at least ten times. The chain carries TRBV2 and TRBJ2-7; 11 bases agree with TRBD2. Looked up from germline, CDR1 is SNHLY and CDR2 is FYNNEI. Trimming cost V 4 bases and J 1 base; bases outside gene matches: 3. The CDR3 is 15 residues long. Here the CDR3 reads CASSVIAGGSYEQYF. The CDR3 bases are TGTGCCAGCAGTGTTATAGCGGGGGGGTCCTACGAGCAGTACTTC. Full variable domain (remainder filled in from reference TRBV2 and TRBJ2-7): EPEVTQTPSHQVTQMGQEVILRCVPISNHLYFYWYRQILGQKVEFLVSFYNNEISEKSEIFDDQFSVERPDGSNFTLKIRSTKLEDSAMYFCASSVIAGGSYEQYFGPGTRLTVT.

This clonotype showed up many times. V and J are TRBV6-1 and TRBJ2-7; D remains ambiguous. Germline loops: CDR1 MNHNS, CDR2 SASEGT. The CDR3 has 14 residues. Trimming cost V 2 bases and J 2 bases, with 10 bases left between them. As DNA, the CDR3 is TGTGCCAGCAGTGAAATTGGGCTCCCCTACGAGCAGTACTTC. It yields the protein CASSEIGLPYEQYF.

This clonotype was counted ten times or more. A much larger clone differs by one base, so this may be a read error. This chain uses TRBV7-6 with TRBJ1-6; TRBD1 matches at 7 bases. The CDR3 runs to 14 residues. Germline loops: CDR1 SGHVS, CDR2 FNYEAQ. The CDR3 DNA sequence: TGTGCCGGCAGCTTGGGACAGACGAATTCACCCCTCCACTTT. Protein sequence: CAGSLGQTNSPLHF.

J is TRBJ1-2 and V is TRBV6-2 or TRBV6-3; D unresolved. CDR3 size: 19 residues. Germline CDR1 reads MNHEY; CDR2 reads SVGEGT. Trimming took off 0 bases at V and 0 bases at J, with 20 bases between the two ends. CDR3 amino acids: CASSYSRRAEDLANYGYTF. DNA of the CDR3: TGTGCCAGCAGTTACTCGAGGCGGGCAGAGGATTTAGCTAACTATGGCTACACCTTC.

This clonotype was seen repeatedly, ten times or more. Here the CDR3 DNA reads TGTGCCAGCAGCCGTGAGGGGCCTGACAGGGTCCCCACAGATACGCAGTATTTT. It encodes CASSREGPDRVPTDTQYF. The chain uses TRBV2 and TRBJ2-3; 7 bases fit TRBD1. This CDR3 comprises 18 residues. Germline trimming cut 6 bases from V and 2 bases from J; bases unmatched to any gene: 17. Germline CDR1 and CDR2: SNHLY and FYNNEI.

The V gene is TRBV10-3, the J gene TRBJ1-6, with 9 positions matching TRBD1. The V gene's germline CDR1 is ENHRY and CDR2 SYGVKD. This CDR3 is built from 13 residues. V was clipped by 7 bases and J by 8 bases; unmatched bases: 3. Here the CDR3 DNA reads TGTGCCATCAAACAGGGGGCTGATTCACCCCTCCACTTT. Protein sequence: CAIKQGADSPLHF.

V is TRBV20-1 and J is TRBJ1-2; 7 nucleotides match TRBD1. Germline CDR1 and CDR2: DFQATT and SNEGSKA (reference sequence). Trimming at V came to 4 bases and at J to 7 bases, leaving 3 bases not matched to a gene. This CDR3 has 11 amino acids. DNA for the CDR3: TGCAGTGCTAAACAGGGGACTGGCTACACCTTC. Encoded protein: CSAKQGTGYTF.

V gene TRBV7-8 combines with J gene TRBJ2-1, with D unclear. Deletions cut 11 bases from V and 8 bases from J, with 16 bases between. Per germline, CDR1 SGHVS and CDR2 FQNEAQ. The CDR3 contains 12 residues. CDR3 DNA: TGTGCCTCCCGCGGCCGGTTCGATGAGCAGTTCTTC. It encodes CASRGRFDEQFF.

The genes are TRBV11-2 and TRBJ1-4; 10 positions match TRBD1. This CDR3 has 18 amino acids. V dropped 4 bases and J dropped 3; count of bases not matched to a gene: 11. From germline, CDR1 is SGHAT and CDR2 FQNNGV. This chain's CDR3 is CASSSYGQGGSPNEKLFF. The DNA of the CDR3 is TGTGCCAGCAGCTCCTACGGACAGGGGGGGTCACCTAATGAAAAACTGTTTTTT.

V is TRBV5-1 and J is TRBJ1-1, with D tentatively TRBD1 (6 bases). V was shortened by 4 bases and J by 0 bases, with 16 bases between the two germline ends. The length of the CDR3 is 16 residues. Germline V lookup: CDR1 SGHRS, CDR2 YFSETQ. The DNA of the CDR3 is TGCGCCAGCAGCAACGGACAGACCGCTTTGAACACTGAAGCTTTCTTT. As protein: CASSNGQTALNTEAFF. Together with reference TRBV5-1 and TRBJ1-1, the CDR3 gives the full variable domain: KAGVTQTPRYLIKTRGQQVTLSCSPISGHRSVSWYQQTPGQGLQFLFEYFSETQRNKGNFPGRFSGRQFSNSRSEMNVSTLELGDSALYLCASSNGQTALNTEAFFGQGTRLTVV.

The J gene is TRBJ1-3, the V gene TRBV7-9; D call uncertain. The V gene's germline CDR1 is SEHNR and CDR2 FQNEAQ (reference sequence). V dropped 5 bases and J dropped 4 bases, with 6 bases sitting between them. The CDR3 totals 12 residues. DNA of the CDR3: TGTGCCAGCAGCGAGAGGGGAAACACCATATATTTT. Translation: CASSERGNTIYF.

The chain couples TRBV12-5 to TRBJ2-2, with unresolved D. In germline, CDR1 is LGHNT, CDR2 FRNRAP. V dropped 9 bases and J dropped 3 bases, with 8 bases sitting between them. The CDR3 covers 12 residues. CDR3 sequence reads: CASAVDTGELFF. The DNA of the CDR3 is TGTGCTAGCGCCGTTGACACCGGGGAGCTGTTTTTT.

The rearrangement links TRBV29-1 to TRBJ2-3; tentatively, D is TRBD1 (6 bases). Trimming took 7 bases from V and 6 from J, leaving 11 bases between them. The CDR3 is 11 amino acids. In germline, CDR1 is SQVTM, CDR2 ANQGSEA. CDR3 in DNA: TGCAGCGCCGGAAGGGGGGATACGCAGTATTTT. It is translated as CSAGRGDTQYF.

This clonotype was detected many times. This chain links TRBV6-1 with TRBJ1-1, with D possibly matching TRBD1 (5 bases). With 6 bases removed from V and 1 base from J, the gap between germline ends came to 12 bases. The CDR3 runs to 14 residues. Germline CDR1 and CDR2: MNHNS and SASEGT. CDR3 region: CASREYGANTEAFF. The CDR3 coding sequence is TGTGCCAGCAGGGAATATGGGGCGAACACTGAAGCTTTCTTT.

There are many counts of this clonotype. The rearrangement joins TRBV4-2 to TRBJ2-2, with 9 nucleotides matching TRBD1. Losses at the gene ends were 0 bases for V and 6 bases for J; bases not matched to a gene: 11. Germline loops: CDR1 LGHNA, CDR2 YNFKEQ. The CDR3 is 18 amino acids. The chain's CDR3 is CASSQEIGTGSRAGELFF. DNA of the CDR3: TGTGCCAGCAGCCAAGAAATCGGGACAGGGAGCCGTGCCGGGGAGCTGTTTTTT.

As concerns this clonotype: This sequence may be a read error, since a much larger clone differs from it by one base. The V gene is TRBV27, the J gene TRBJ2-7; D unclear. CDR1 is MNHEY and CDR2 is SMNVEV in the germline V gene (reference sequence). Trimming shortened V by 10 bases and J by 5 bases, and 15 bases separated the two germline ends. The CDR3 has 12 amino acids. In DNA form, the CDR3 reads TGTGCCATCGGGCCGGGTCGTGACGAGCAGTACTTC. Its protein is CAIGPGRDEQYF.

This clonotype has a count of ten or more. The chain carries TRBV14 and TRBJ1-1; D perhaps matches TRBD1 (5 bases). The V gene's germline CDR1 is SGHDN and CDR2 FVKESK. Trimming took 0 bases from V and 3 from J, leaving 11 bases between them. The length of the CDR3 is 15 residues. CDR3 residues: CASSQDWGWDTEAFF. The CDR3 DNA reads TGTGCCAGCAGCCAAGATTGGGGGTGGGACACTGAAGCTTTCTTT. Filled out from reference TRBV14 and TRBJ1-1, the complete variable domain reads EAGVTQFPSHSVIEKGQTVTLRCDPISGHDNLYWYRRVMGKEIKFLLHFVKESKQDESGMPNNRFLAERTGGTYSTLKVQPAELEDSGVYFCASSQDWGWDTEAFFGQGTRLTVV.

The chain is built from TRBV20-1 and TRBJ1-3; D is perhaps TRBD1 (5 bases). The CDR3 totals 16 residues. The V gene lost 3 bases and the J gene lost 0 bases, with 15 bases spanning the gap. CDR1 and CDR2 from the germline V gene are DFQATT and SNEGSKA (reference sequence). CDR3: CSASQAGPHSGNTIYF. The DNA for the CDR3 is TGCAGTGCTAGCCAGGCAGGGCCTCACTCTGGAAACACCATATATTTT.